This TCR beta chain is from a study of T cell changes during pregnancy in multiple sclerosis. With 1 base clipped from V and 3 bases from J, the junction kept 8 bases outside the gene matches. The CDR3 consists of 17 residues. Germline loops: CDR1 SGHTA, CDR2 FQGNSA. Some clones are missing from TCRdb's copy, which holds only in-frame ones; the method was immunoSEQ multiplex PCR. This sample carries some 80,000 clones, 94% of them seen once, and the ten largest clones take approximately 0.15%. V is TRBV7-2 and J is TRBJ1-5, with 8 bases identical to TRBD1. The sequence came from a female donor with multiple sclerosis, enrolled in a pregnancy study. The material sequenced was CD4+ T cells from peripheral blood mononuclear cells, taken after pregnancy. The CDR3 DNA sequence: TGTGCCAGCAGCTTAGTCGTGACAGGGGTTTCCAATCAGCCCCAGCATTTT. It yields the protein CASSLVVTGVSNQPQHF.